A single count supports the clone carrying this T cell receptor beta chain. The source of the sample is a study of cytomegalovirus exposure and HLA in healthy donors. The germline CDR1 and CDR2 sequences are SQVTM and ANQGSEA. V was clipped by 6 bases and J by 4 bases; unmatched bases: 11. The CDR3 totals 14 residues. The PCR made use of 60 Vbeta and 13 Jbeta primers. Libraries were prepared by immunoSEQ multiplex PCR; TCRdb keeps only in-frame clonotypes and omits some of them. The table has about 160,000 clones, 87% seen once. Sequenced: PBMCs. This TCR derives from a woman aged 25 to 39 in good health and CMV-seronegative. The chain carries TRBV29-1 and TRBJ1-2; 7 bases line up with TRBD1. The CDR3 DNA reads as TGCAGCGTCGCTAGACAGGGCGAAACCTATGGCTACACCTTC. This sequence encodes CSVARQGETYGYTF.